The T cell receptor beta chain described here comes from a study of OX40 agonist ivuxolimab in advanced cancers. This clone was seen once. The CDR3 has 15 residues. In germline, CDR1 is SGHNT, CDR2 YYREEE (reference sequence). The V end was cut by 5 bases, the J end by 4 bases, with 17 bases between. Data came from immunoSEQ multiplex PCR; TCRdb stores just in-frame clones and leaves some out. The repertoire consists of approximately 74,000 clones, with 90% to 95% occurring once and the leading ten covering 4.5% to 7.5%. The material sequenced was CD4+ or CD8+ T cells sorted from blood, taken in a trial of the OX40 agonist ivuxolimab. The receptor was derived from an adult with an advanced solid tumor such as melanoma, head and neck, liver or kidney cancer. This chain joins TRBV5-4 and TRBJ2-3, with D perhaps TRBD2 (6 bases). The CDR3 is CASRMASASSDTQYF. The CDR3 DNA reads TGTGCCAGCAGGATGGCTAGCGCCTCTTCAGATACGCAGTATTTT.